This entry lists 26 T cell receptor beta chains sequenced from one sample in a study of memory CD4+ T cells and cytomegalovirus serostatus. Sequencing used immunoSEQ multiplex PCR; TCRdb keeps in-frame clones, though not all of them. The data contain roughly 45,000 clones, just under 80% of them singletons. The sort gate was single viable CD3+CD4+CD8-CD45RO+ cells for memory CD4+ T cells. Sequencing was performed on memory CD4+ T cells from blood. The receptors stem from an adult in good health and CMV-seronegative.

J is TRBJ1-1 and V is TRBV6-6; no clear D. V lost 2 bases and J lost 8, with 6 bases in between. Germline CDR1 reads MNHNY; CDR2 reads SVGAGI (reference sequence). The CDR3 is made up of 11 amino acids. As DNA, the CDR3 is TGTGCCAGCAGTTACAGCCGAGAAGCTTTCTTT. Translation gives CASSYSREAFF.

The chain uses TRBV6-5 and TRBJ2-7; TRBD2 might be the D (7 bases). V lost 2 bases and J 2 bases, leaving 10 bases between the germline ends. This CDR3 is 14 amino acids long. The V gene's germline CDR1 is MNHEY and CDR2 SVGAGI. This CDR3 reads CASSYRRGPYEQYF. The CDR3 DNA is TGTGCCAGCAGTTACAGGCGGGGGCCCTACGAGCAGTACTTC.

This sequence joins TRBV5-1 and TRBJ1-1, with D maybe TRBD1 (5 bases). The CDR3 runs 14 residues. Germline CDR1 reads SGHRS; CDR2 reads YFSETQ. V shed 2 bases and J shed 4 bases, with 12 bases lying between them. The CDR3 region is CASSFAGLSTEAFF. Written as DNA, the CDR3 is TGCGCCAGCAGCTTCGCAGGGTTGTCCACTGAAGCTTTCTTT.

V and J are TRBV19 and TRBJ1-6, with 8 bases that match TRBD1. Trimming cost V 5 bases and J 9 bases; bases outside gene matches: 6. Germline CDR1 is LNHDA and CDR2 is SQIVND (reference sequence). The CDR3 contains 14 residues. The CDR3 DNA follows: TGTGCCAGTAGTTTCCCAGGACAGGGTTCACCCCTCCACTTT. Amino acid sequence: CASSFPGQGSPLHF. The complete variable domain, with remaining parts taken from reference TRBV19 and TRBJ1-6, reads DGGITQSPKYLFRKEGQNVTLSCEQNLNHDAMYWYRQDPGQGLRLIYYSQIVNDFQKGDIAEGYSVSREKKESFPLTVTSAQKNPTAFYLCASSFPGQGSPLHFGNGTRLTVT.

The chain uses TRBV7-2 and TRBJ1-6; 10 nucleotides line up with TRBD1. Germline V gives CDR1 SGHTA, CDR2 FQGNSA. The CDR3 has 15 amino acids. Unmatched junction bases numbered 8, after V lost 5 bases and J lost 10 bases. Here the CDR3 DNA reads TGTGCCAGCAGCACGAACGACAGGGGGCGATCACCCCTCCACTTT. The encoded protein is CASSTNDRGRSPLHF.

V and J are TRBV19 and TRBJ2-3; D not resolved. The CDR3 covers 13 residues. Germline V gene sequence: CDR1 LNHDA, CDR2 SQIVND (reference sequence). V was trimmed by 7 bases and J by 2 bases, leaving 10 bases between them. Here the CDR3 reads CASTASYTDTQYF. The DNA of the CDR3 is TGTGCCAGTACGGCGTCTTACACAGATACGCAGTATTTT.

Written as DNA, the CDR3 is TGTGCCAGCAGCGCCGAACAGGCGTTGAGCACAGATACGCAGTATTTT. Translated: CASSAEQALSTDTQYF. The chain has TRBV9 and TRBJ2-3; a possible D gene is TRBD1 (5 bases). This CDR3 region has 16 residues. The V end was cut by 3 bases, the J end by 0 bases, with 14 bases between. Germline V gene data show CDR1 as SGDLS and CDR2 as YYNGEE.

V is TRBV18 and J is TRBJ1-1; a weak D match, TRBD1 (5 bases). This CDR3 spans 16 amino acids. V was shortened by 3 bases and J by 3 bases, with 17 bases between the two germline ends. From germline, CDR1 is KGHSH and CDR2 LQKENI. CDR3 protein: CASSPSRRGMDTEAFF. The CDR3 DNA reads as TGTGCCAGCTCACCCTCAAGAAGGGGAATGGACACTGAAGCTTTCTTT.

This chain connects TRBV5-4 to TRBJ2-6; no reliable D call. V was pared by 2 bases and J by 7 bases, with 7 bases between. Germline-derived CDR1 and CDR2 are SGHNT and YYREEE (reference sequence). The length of the CDR3 is 13 residues. This CDR3 reads CASSFQSANVLTF. The CDR3 DNA reads TGTGCCAGCAGCTTCCAATCCGCCAACGTCCTGACTTTC.

The J gene is TRBJ2-1, the V gene TRBV29-1; D not certain. Germline values: CDR1 SQVTM, CDR2 ANQGSEA. V was clipped by 5 bases and J by 8 bases, with 10 bases between them. The CDR3 is 11 residues long. The CDR3 is CSVMVIDEQFF. CDR3 DNA sequence: TGCAGCGTTATGGTGATCGATGAGCAGTTCTTC.

This chain links TRBV30 with TRBJ1-1; 9 nucleotides line up with TRBD1. Losses at the gene ends were 2 bases for V and 0 bases for J; bases not matched to a gene: 16. Germline CDR1 reads GTSNPN; CDR2 reads SVGIG (reference sequence). The CDR3 has 19 residues. The CDR3 spells CAWSPTPGQGWVMNTEAFF. Here the CDR3 DNA reads TGTGCCTGGAGTCCAACCCCGGGACAGGGCTGGGTCATGAACACTGAAGCTTTCTTT.

The gene calls are TRBV30 and TRBJ1-6; TRBD1 matches 9 bases. V was pared by 3 bases and J by 4 bases, with 4 bases of the junction left unmatched. The CDR3 consists of 15 residues. From germline, CDR1 is GTSNPN and CDR2 SVGIG (reference sequence). This CDR3 is CAWRWTGEYNSPLHF. DNA of the CDR3: TGTGCCTGGAGGTGGACAGGGGAATATAATTCACCCCTCCACTTT. Full variable domain (remainder filled in from reference TRBV30 and TRBJ1-6): SQTIHQWPATLVQPVGSPLSLECTVEGTSNPNLYWYRQAAGRGLQLLFYSVGIGQISSEVPQNLSASRPQDRQFILSSKKLLLSDSGFYLCAWRWTGEYNSPLHFGNGTRLTVT.

V is TRBV18 and J is TRBJ2-2; TRBD1 aligns across 9 bases. The CDR3 spans 17 residues. Germline values: CDR1 KGHSH, CDR2 LQKENI. V lost 3 bases and J lost 3; bases outside the gene matches: 8. CDR3 nucleotides: TGTGCCAGCTCACCTAAAACCCGGGACAGGGACACCGGGGAGCTGTTTTTT. Its protein is CASSPKTRDRDTGELFF. Looking up the rest from reference TRBV18 and TRBJ2-2 gives the full variable domain: NAGVMQNPRHLVRRRGQEARLRCSPMKGHSHVYWYRQLPEEGLKFMVYLQKENIIDESGMPKERFSAEFPKEGPSILRIQQVVRGDSAAYFCASSPKTRDRDTGELFFGEGSRLTVL.

This clone was seen a few times. The chain joins TRBV5-4 to TRBJ2-7; TRBD2 matches at 8 bases. Germline values: CDR1 SGHNT, CDR2 YYREEE (reference sequence). This CDR3 is 15 amino acids long. Germline trimming cut 4 bases from V and 4 bases from J; bases unmatched to any gene: 10. CDR3 protein: CASSARKRGWYEQYF. The CDR3 DNA follows: TGTGCCAGCAGCGCCAGGAAGCGGGGGTGGTACGAGCAGTACTTC.

The chain joins TRBV2 to TRBJ1-2; 8 bases fit TRBD1. V shed 6 bases and J 5 bases; nucleotides not matched to a gene: 14. This CDR3 has 16 residues. CDR1 is SNHLY and CDR2 is FYNNEI in the germline V gene. CDR3 sequence (DNA): TGTGCCAGCAGGGGCGGGGGGACCGGACAGGGATATGGCTACACCTTC. Translated: CASRGGGTGQGYGYTF.

This chain connects TRBV30 to TRBJ2-1, with D uncertain. Trimming took off 0 bases at V and 15 bases at J, with 12 bases between the two ends. Germline V lookup: CDR1 GTSNPN, CDR2 SVGIG (reference sequence). CDR3 length: 11 amino acids. The CDR3 here is CAWSVGSLGFF. The DNA of the CDR3 is TGTGCCTGGAGTGTCGGGTCCCTGGGGTTCTTC.

The chain employs TRBV5-1 and TRBJ2-1, with D possibly being TRBD2 (6 bases). The germline gives CDR1 SGHRS, CDR2 YFSETQ. Trimming removed 2 bases from V and 8 bases from J, with 14 bases in between. This CDR3 has 14 amino acids. The CDR3 DNA sequence: TGCGCCAGCAGCTTTTCGCGGGATAGATATGAGCAGTTCTTC. Translated: CASSFSRDRYEQFF.

The genes are TRBV5-4 and TRBJ2-5; D might be TRBD2 (5 bases). From germline, CDR1 is SGHNT and CDR2 YYREEE (reference sequence). Trimming stripped 4 bases from V and 7 bases from J, with 17 bases between. This CDR3 comprises 14 residues. Here the CDR3 DNA reads TGTGCCAGCAGCCTGGACGGGATCAAGAGGACCCAGTACTTC. Translating it yields CASSLDGIKRTQYF.

This clone was detected only a few times. The J gene is TRBJ2-3, the V gene TRBV5-4; TRBD2 matches at 8 bases. Per the germline V gene, CDR1 is SGHNT and CDR2 is YYREEE (reference sequence). V shed 1 base, J shed 3 bases, and the junction held 7 bases outside the gene matches. CDR3 length: 16 residues. The CDR3 region has the DNA TGTGCCAGCAGCTTGTCTAGCGGGTACCCAACAGATACGCAGTATTTT. Translated, it gives CASSLSSGYPTDTQYF. Supplemented by reference TRBV5-4 and TRBJ2-3, the full variable domain reads ETGVTQSPTHLIKTRGQQVTLRCSSQSGHNTVSWYQQALGQGPQFIFQYYREEENGRGNFPPRFSGLQFPNYSSELNVNALELDDSALYLCASSLSSGYPTDTQYFGPGTRLTVL.

This clone has just a few counts. CDR3 nucleotide sequence: TGTGCCAGCAGTTTACGGCCCCCGGGACAGGGGTTCTACGAGCAGTACTTC. Residues: CASSLRPPGQGFYEQYF. The chain has TRBV27 and TRBJ2-7; 10 bases agree with TRBD1. The CDR3 extends over 17 amino acids. The germline V gene encodes CDR1 MNHEY and CDR2 SMNVEV (reference sequence). V trimming: 2 bases; J trimming: 3 bases; junction bases outside the gene matches: 10.

The DNA for the CDR3 is TGCAGCGTCAAGGGACCGAGTAACACCGGGGAGCTGTTTTTT. This codes for CSVKGPSNTGELFF. The chain carries TRBV29-1 and TRBJ2-2; D might be TRBD1 or TRBD2, each matching 5 bases. From germline, CDR1 is SQVTM and CDR2 ANQGSEA. Trimming removed 6 bases from V and 2 bases from J, with 13 bases in between. This CDR3 has 14 amino acids.

CDR3 region: CASSESRVPQETQYF. The CDR3 DNA reads TGCGCCAGCAGTGAGTCGAGGGTTCCCCAAGAGACCCAGTACTTC. The chain couples TRBV10-2 to TRBJ2-5, with a tentative D call TRBD2 (5 bases). The CDR3 is 15 amino acids. V lost 0 bases, J lost 1 base, and 9 bases lay in between. The germline gives CDR1 WSHSY, CDR2 SAAADI.

The V call is TRBV11-2, the J call TRBJ2-7; 10 nucleotides agree with TRBD1. With 5 bases clipped from V and 2 bases from J, the junction kept 9 bases outside the gene matches. The CDR3 length is 16 residues. In germline, CDR1 is SGHAT, CDR2 FQNNGV. DNA of the CDR3: TGTGCCAGCAGCCGACAGGAGGGACAGGGGACCTACGAGCAGTACTTC. Protein: CASSRQEGQGTYEQYF.

The gene calls are TRBV5-6 and TRBJ1-3, with D possibly matching TRBD1 (5 bases). In germline, CDR1 is SGHDT, CDR2 YYEEEE. V lost 4 bases and J lost 4, with 9 bases in between. The CDR3 is 13 residues long. DNA for the CDR3: TGTGCCAGCAGCCGAGGGACGGGAAACACCATATATTTT. Residues: CASSRGTGNTIYF.

This chain uses TRBV28 with TRBJ1-3; D may be TRBD1 (6 bases). Germline V lookup: CDR1 MDHEN, CDR2 SYDVKM. This CDR3 contains 18 residues. V lost 4 bases to trimming and J lost 0 bases, with 19 bases between them. The CDR3 region has the DNA TGTGCCAGCAGTTCGTACTTCGGGGGCTCCTCCTCTGGAAACACCATATATTTT. Translating gives CASSSYFGGSSSGNTIYF.

The V gene is TRBV6-6, the J gene TRBJ2-7; unclear D gene. Germline CDR1 is MNHNY and CDR2 is SVGAGI (reference sequence). The CDR3 is 14 residues long. V was pared by 5 bases and J by 2 bases, with 13 bases between. The CDR3 loop is CASSPPGPAYEQYF. The CDR3 coding sequence is TGTGCCAGCAGTCCACCTGGGCCCGCCTACGAGCAGTACTTC.